This T cell receptor beta chain was obtained from a study of T cell responses to AZD1222 COVID-19 vaccine. Study-wide results and limits: The peak T cell response came first, and repertoires were sampled only after it. The number of AZD1222 recipients seropositive at baseline was only five or six. Of spike-specific TCRs, nearly half reportedly target regions left unmutated in variants.

Trimming pared 2 bases from V and 12 bases from J, leaving 8 bases between. CDR1 MNHNS and CDR2 SASEGT come from the germline V gene. There are 11 residues in the CDR3. Assay: immunoSEQ multiplex PCR; the TCRdb copy retains only in-frame clones and omits some. Here the sample spans roughly 110,000 clones, about 90% being singletons. Comments on this clone: Its target is unknown.

Sequencing used peripheral blood, obtained 28 days after the second AZD1222 dose. This clonotype was obtained from an adult who received the AZD1222 COVID-19 vaccine. The chain couples TRBV6-1 to TRBJ1-5, with D uncertain. In DNA, the CDR3 is TGTGCCAGCAGTGAACCCCGAGTCCAGCATTTT. Amino acid sequence: CASSEPRVQHF.